These T cell receptor beta chains were read from a single sample in a study of early T cells in non-severe SARS-CoV-2 infection. Each CDR3 protein is one row after TCRdb ran MiXCR on the 5' RACE reads. Found here are 50,000 to 60,000 distinct CDR3 sequences, about 10% of them singletons; the top ten hold about 4.4%. The source material was whole blood. The receptors here all came from an adult who was a healthcare worker with PCR-confirmed SARS-CoV-2 infection or an uninfected control (not recorded which). Both conserved end residues are part of each CDR3. D genes are given only for firm matches. The listing skips clone size in some rows; elsewhere it reads once, few, many or a size class.

CASSLAAQGHGYTF,TGTGCCAGCAGCTTAGCGGCACAGGGGCATGGCTACACCTTC,TRBV7-2,-,TRBJ1-2,TRBD1
CASSQDLGGDTQYF,TGTGCCAGCAGCCAAGATCTAGGAGGGGATACGCAGTATTTT,TRBV3-1,few,TRBJ2-3,-
CASSPRGGFSYNEQFF,TGTGCCAGCAGCCCGAGAGGGGGCTTCTCCTACAATGAGCAGTTCTTC,TRBV9,-,TRBJ2-1,TRBD1
CASRLSQGPSYEQYF,TGTGCCAGCAGATTAAGCCAGGGGCCCTCCTACGAGCAGTACTTC,TRBV7-8,-,TRBJ2-7,-
CASSFSTDTQYF,TGCGCCAGCAGCTTCAGCACAGATACGCAGTATTTT,TRBV5-1,-,TRBJ2-3,-
CASSLDVRYNEQFF,TGTGCCAGCAGTTTAGACGTTAGGTACAACGAGCAGTTCTTC,TRBV12-3/TRBV12-4,-,TRBJ2-1,-
CASSLEKSYSNQPQHF,TGTGCCAGCAGCTTAGAAAAATCATATAGCAATCAGCCCCAGCATTTT,TRBV7-8,-,TRBJ1-5,-
CASSLGGTMNTEAFF,TGTGCCAGCAGCTTAGGTGGCACCATGAACACTGAAGCTTTCTTT,TRBV7-2,few,TRBJ1-1,-
CASSPDRGREKLFF,TGCGCCAGCAGCCCAGACAGGGGACGGGAAAAACTGTTTTTT,TRBV5-1,-,TRBJ1-4,TRBD1
CSAIGHAGGNEQFF,TGCAGTGCCATCGGACACGCTGGAGGAAATGAGCAGTTCTTC,TRBV20-1,many,TRBJ2-1,-